This section outlines one T cell receptor (beta chain) sequence together with its context. The table came from immunoSEQ multiplex PCR; TCRdb's copy has only in-frame clones and leaves some out. This table has about 49,000 clones, roughly 89% appearing once. Germline V CDR1 and CDR2: SGDLS, YYNGEE. V was clipped by 4 bases and J by 3 bases, with 19 bases between them. The CDR3 loop spans 16 amino acids. The sample belongs to a study of blood T cell repertoires in COVID-19. The rearrangement joins TRBV9 to TRBJ1-1; D is ambiguous. Sequencing was carried out using peripheral blood. This TCR came from a man older than 75 with acute or convalescent COVID-19. The CDR3 region has the DNA TGTGCCAGCAGCCCACGAGCTGGCGGCGGGGACACTGAAGCTTTCTTT. Translation: CASSPRAGGGDTEAFF. The full variable domain, its missing parts supplied by reference TRBV9 and TRBJ1-1, is DSGVTQTPKHLITATGQRVTLRCSPRSGDLSVYWYQQSLDQGLQFLIQYYNGEERAKGNILERFSAQQFPDLHSELNLSSLELGDSALYFCASSPRAGGGDTEAFFGQGTRLTVV.